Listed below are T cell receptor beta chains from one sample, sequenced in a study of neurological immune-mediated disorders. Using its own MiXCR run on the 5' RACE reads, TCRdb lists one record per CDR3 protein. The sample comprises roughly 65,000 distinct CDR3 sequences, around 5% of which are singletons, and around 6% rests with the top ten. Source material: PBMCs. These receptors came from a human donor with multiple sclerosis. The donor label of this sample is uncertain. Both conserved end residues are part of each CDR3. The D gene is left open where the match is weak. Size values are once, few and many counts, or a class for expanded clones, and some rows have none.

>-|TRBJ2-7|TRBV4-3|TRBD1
TGCGCCAGCAGCCAAGATGGGGACAGGGGGCTTGAGCAGTACTTC
CASSQDGDRGLEQYF
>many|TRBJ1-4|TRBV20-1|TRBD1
TGCAGTGCGCGACAGGGGGCAATAGAAAAACTGTTTTTT
CSARQGAIEKLFF
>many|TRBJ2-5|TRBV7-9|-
TGTGCCAGCAGCTTTTCTACAGGGCGGCGAGAGACCCAGTACTTC
CASSFSTGRRETQYF
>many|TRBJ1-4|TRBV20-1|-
TGCAGTGCTAGAGATGGAGGAAGGGAAAAACTGTTTTTT
CSARDGGREKLFF
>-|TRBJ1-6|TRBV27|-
TGTGCCAGCAGTTCCCGGGAATCACCCCTCCACTTT
CASSSRESPLHF
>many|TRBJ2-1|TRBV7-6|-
TGTGCCAGCAGCTTAGGGACAGATGGGGTCAATGAGCAGTTCTTC
CASSLGTDGVNEQFF
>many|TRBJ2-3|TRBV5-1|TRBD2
TGCGCCAGCAGGTTAGGACTAGCCTCTAGCACAGATACGCAGTATTTT
CASRLGLASSTDTQYF
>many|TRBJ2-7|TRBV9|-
TGTGCCAGCAGCGAGGGCCCCCCAGGGGAGCAGTACTTC
CASSEGPPGEQYF
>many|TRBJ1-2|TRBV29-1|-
TGCAGCGTTGAAAAAACATCCGGGGGCGAGAACTATGGCTACACCTTC
CSVEKTSGGENYGYTF
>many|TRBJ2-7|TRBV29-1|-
TGCAGCGTCAAGCTATCTACGGCGTACGAGCAGTACTTC
CSVKLSTAYEQYF
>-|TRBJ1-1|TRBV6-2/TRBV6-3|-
TGTGCCAGCAGTTACTCGATCCGGACATTGAACACTGAAGCTTTCTTT
CASSYSIRTLNTEAFF
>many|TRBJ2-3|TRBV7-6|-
TGTGCCAGCAGCTTAGGGTATGGAGGAACAGATACGCAGTATTTT
CASSLGYGGTDTQYF
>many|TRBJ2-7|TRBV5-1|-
TGCGCCAGCAGCCTAAGGACAGAGTCCTACGAGCAGTACTTC
CASSLRTESYEQYF
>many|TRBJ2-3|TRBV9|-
TGTGCCAGCAGCGTAGAACAGGGACGTACAGATACGCAGTATTTT
CASSVEQGRTDTQYF
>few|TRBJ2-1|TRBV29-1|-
TGCAGCGTTGTCCCAACGGGGGCCAGGGACAATGAGCAGTTCTTC
CSVVPTGARDNEQFF
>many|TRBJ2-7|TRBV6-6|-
TGTGCCAGCAGTTACTCGGGATCCGGAGGAGGCGAGCAGTACTTC
CASSYSGSGGGEQYF
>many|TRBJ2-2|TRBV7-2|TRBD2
TGTGCCAGCAGCTTAGAGCGGGGGACCGGGGAGCTGTTTTTT
CASSLERGTGELFF
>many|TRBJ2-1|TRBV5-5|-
TGTGCCAGCAGCTCTGAGACTTCCTCCTACAATGAGCAGTTCTTC
CASSSETSSYNEQFF
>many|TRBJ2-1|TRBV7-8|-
TGTGCCAGCAGCCCCTGGGCCCATGAGCAGTTCTTC
CASSPWAHEQFF
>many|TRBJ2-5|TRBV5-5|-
TGTGCCAGCAGCTTCGGGGCTCGGGGGGCAGAGACCCAGTACTTC
CASSFGARGAETQYF
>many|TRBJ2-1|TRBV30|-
TGTGCCTGGAGCCTAGGGAGCTCCTACAATGAGCAGTTCTTC
CAWSLGSSYNEQFF
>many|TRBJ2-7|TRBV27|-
TGTGCCAGCAGTTTTACCGGGGCCGTCGCGGGCTACGAGCAGTACTTC
CASSFTGAVAGYEQYF
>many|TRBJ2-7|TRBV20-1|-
TGCAGTGCTGGGGACATATCAGGCTACGAGCAGTACTTC
CSAGDISGYEQYF
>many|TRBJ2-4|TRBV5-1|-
TGCGCCAGCAGCTCAATGGGGGGAATTGGGGTCAAAAACATTCAGTACTTC
CASSSMGGIGVKNIQYF
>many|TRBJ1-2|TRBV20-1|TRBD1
TGCAGTGCTAGACCCTCCGGGACAGGGGTGAAGGGCTACACCTTC
CSARPSGTGVKGYTF
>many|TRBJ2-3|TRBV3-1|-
TGTGCCAGCAGCCAAGTCGGGGTCCGGAAGGATACGCAGTATTTT
CASSQVGVRKDTQYF
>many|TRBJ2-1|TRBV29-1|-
TGCAGCGTTGAAGGGACAGTTTCCTACAATGAGCAGTTCTTC
CSVEGTVSYNEQFF
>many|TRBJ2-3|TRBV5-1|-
TGCGCCAGCAGCTTGGTAGGGGGTGGCACAGATACGCAGTATTTT
CASSLVGGGTDTQYF
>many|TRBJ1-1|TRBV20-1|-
TGCAGTGCTAGAGCCTCTCGGACAGTGAACACTGAAGCTTTCTTT
CSARASRTVNTEAFF
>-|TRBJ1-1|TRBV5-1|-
TGCACCAGCAGCTGGCCGGGACAAATGAACACTGAAGCTTTCTTT
CTSSWPGQMNTEAFF